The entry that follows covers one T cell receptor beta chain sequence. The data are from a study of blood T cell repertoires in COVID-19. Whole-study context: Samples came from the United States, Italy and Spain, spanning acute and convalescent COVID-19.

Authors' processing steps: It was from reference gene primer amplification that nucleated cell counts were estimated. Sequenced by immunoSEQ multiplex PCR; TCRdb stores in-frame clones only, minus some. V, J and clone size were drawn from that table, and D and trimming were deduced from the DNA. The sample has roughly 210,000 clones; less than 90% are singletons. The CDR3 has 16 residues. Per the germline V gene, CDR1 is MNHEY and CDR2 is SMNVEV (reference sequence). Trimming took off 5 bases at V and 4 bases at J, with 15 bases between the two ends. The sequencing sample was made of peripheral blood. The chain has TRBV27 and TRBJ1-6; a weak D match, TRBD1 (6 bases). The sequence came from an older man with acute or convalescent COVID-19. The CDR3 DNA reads TGTGCCAGCAGTCTGTCAACAGGGCCATATAATTCACCCCTCCACTTT. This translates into CASSLSTGPYNSPLHF.